This entry describes one TCR beta chain. Under the authors' procedure: For nucleated cells, counts were estimated from reference gene primer amplification. Profiling relied on immunoSEQ multiplex PCR, and the TCRdb table lists in-frame clones only, not all of them. D and trimming were read from the DNA, whereas the V and J calls and clone size are those reported in that table. In the table there are roughly 100,000 clones, under 95% of which are singletons. The entry originates in a study of blood T cell repertoires in COVID-19. Whole-study context: PBMCs, B-cell-depleted T cells, or T cells were the source of the cDNA or gDNA that made up the material.

The V end lost 5 bases, the J end lost 1 base, and 6 bases lay between the germline ends. The CDR3 runs to 13 residues. Germline lookup yields CDR1 SGHTA and CDR2 FQGTGA. This chain connects TRBV7-3 to TRBJ2-1; D remains unclear. This sequence originates from a woman aged 45-59 years in a cohort sampled during active COVID-19. Sequenced: peripheral blood. CDR3 loop: CASSPGSYNEQFF. The CDR3 DNA reads TGTGCCAGCAGCCCCGGGTCCTACAATGAGCAGTTCTTC.